These 8 T cell receptor beta chains were sequenced from one sample in a study of T cells in Graves' hyperthyroidism and ophthalmopathy. TCR beta CDR3 regions were amplified from RNA transcripts. First-round RT-PCR with HTBI primers amplified the TCR CDR3 region. TCRdb recomputed calls from the multiplex PCR reads with MiXCR, one row per CDR3 protein. The profile shows roughly 300,000 distinct CDR3 sequences, over 11% of them singletons. Sequenced input: blood. The receptors were gathered from a woman under 40 with Graves' hyperthyroidism.

The gene calls are TRBV10-3 and TRBJ2-5; 10 bases align to TRBD2. CDR1 and CDR2 (germline): ENHRY, SYGVKD. The V gene end was trimmed by 2 bases and the J gene end by 3 bases; junction bases not matched to a gene: 15. The CDR3 is 19 amino acids. The CDR3 coding sequence is TGTGCCATCAGTGAGGTTGCTAGCGGGAGTAGGACAATTGAAGAGACCCAGTACTTC. The encoded protein is CAISEVASGSRTIEETQYF.

This clonotype was seen at least ten times. CDR3 DNA sequence: TGTGCCAGCAGGGAATCAGGGAACACTGAAGCTTTCTTT. It specifies CASRESGNTEAFF. The rearrangement joins TRBV6-1 to TRBJ1-1; D gene ambiguous. The V gene lost 6 bases and the J gene lost 1 base, with 9 bases spanning the gap. Germline V CDR1 and CDR2: MNHNS, SASEGT. The CDR3 length is 13 residues.

The chain combines TRBV4-2 with TRBJ2-2; D remains unclear. CDR3 length equals 16 residues. CDR1 and CDR2 from the germline V gene are LGHNA and YNFKEQ. V gave up 4 bases and J gave up 1 base, with 13 bases separating them. The CDR3 sequence is CASSLGGLGNTGELFF. In DNA, the CDR3 is TGTGCCAGCAGCCTGGGCGGCTTGGGGAACACCGGGGAGCTGTTTTTT.

In this sample, this clonotype turned up a few times. The V and J genes are TRBV11-2 and TRBJ2-1, with D tentatively TRBD2 (5 bases). CDR3 length equals 11 residues. The germline CDR1 and CDR2 sequences are SGHAT and FQNNGV. V gave up 5 bases and J gave up 9 bases, with 8 bases separating them. CDR3 in DNA: TGTGCCAGCAGCGGACTGGGTGAGCAGTTCTTC. Translated, it gives CASSGLGEQFF.

This clonotype was counted many times. The chain has TRBV6-2 or TRBV6-3 and TRBJ2-7; no firm D call. CDR3 length: 11 residues. Germline loops: CDR1 MNHEY, CDR2 SVGEGT. The CDR3 spells CANRQPLEQYF. CDR3 in DNA: TGTGCTAACCGGCAACCTCTCGAGCAGTACTTC.

Concerning this clonotype itself: Mismatch with germline at one junction end may stem from a read error. CDR3 in DNA: TGTGCCATCAGTTTGACTAGCGGGAGGGCAACCGGGGAGCTGTTTTTT. Protein sequence: CAISLTSGRATGELFF. The V and J genes are TRBV2 and TRBJ2-2; 14 bases are shared with TRBD2. The CDR3 contains 16 residues. CDR1 and CDR2 from the germline V gene are SNHLY and FYNNEI.

This clonotype has only a few counts. The chain employs TRBV28 and TRBJ1-5; the D gene is possibly TRBD1 (5 bases). This CDR3 comprises 13 residues. CDR1 and CDR2 (germline): MDHEN, SYDVKM. The V and J ends lost 7 bases and 5 bases respectively, with 12 bases between them. In DNA, the CDR3 is TGTGCCAGCATAGCTCAGGGCGATCAGCCCCAGCATTTT. It yields the protein CASIAQGDQPQHF.

This clonotype was observed a single time. A much larger clone sits a single nucleotide away, making a read error possible. V and J are TRBV9 and TRBJ2-5; D is ambiguous. The CDR3 is made up of 13 amino acids. Germline lookup yields CDR1 SGDLS and CDR2 YYNGEE. The V and J ends lost 4 bases and 5 bases respectively, with 12 bases between them. For the CDR3, the DNA is TGTGCCAGCAGCACCCCGGGTGGGGAGACCCAGTACTTC. Translating gives CASSTPGGETQYF.